The present TCR beta chain was sequenced within a study of T-cell memory formation after mild COVID-19. Background on the study: Largely donor-specific sequence clusters came from a couple of donors.

Study conclusions and caveats: Mainly in CM and EM were contracting CD4+ clones; CD8+ were in EMRA. Certain responding clones were present in pre-infection memory, suggesting participation of cross-reactive memory.

As regards this clonotype: Its antigen is not known. One end of the junction varies from germline; a read error may be responsible.

In germline, CDR1 is SSHAT, CDR2 FNYEAQ (reference sequence). This CDR3 has 15 amino acids. Each CDR3 protein is one row after TCRdb ran MiXCR on the 5' RACE reads. The table lists about 160,000 distinct CDR3 sequences, roughly 28% of them singletons. The sequenced sample consisted of PBMCs or a T cell subset sorted from them (not recorded which). The chain recombines TRBV7-7 with TRBJ2-1; TRBD2 matches 13 bases. The clonotype comes from an adult woman who had mild COVID-19 (a few samples of this study predate the infection). Cell type and time point are not known. CDR3 in DNA: TGTGCTAGCAGCTCGGGACTAGCGGGGTCGGATGAGCAGTTCTTC. Translation gives CASSSGLAGSDEQFF.